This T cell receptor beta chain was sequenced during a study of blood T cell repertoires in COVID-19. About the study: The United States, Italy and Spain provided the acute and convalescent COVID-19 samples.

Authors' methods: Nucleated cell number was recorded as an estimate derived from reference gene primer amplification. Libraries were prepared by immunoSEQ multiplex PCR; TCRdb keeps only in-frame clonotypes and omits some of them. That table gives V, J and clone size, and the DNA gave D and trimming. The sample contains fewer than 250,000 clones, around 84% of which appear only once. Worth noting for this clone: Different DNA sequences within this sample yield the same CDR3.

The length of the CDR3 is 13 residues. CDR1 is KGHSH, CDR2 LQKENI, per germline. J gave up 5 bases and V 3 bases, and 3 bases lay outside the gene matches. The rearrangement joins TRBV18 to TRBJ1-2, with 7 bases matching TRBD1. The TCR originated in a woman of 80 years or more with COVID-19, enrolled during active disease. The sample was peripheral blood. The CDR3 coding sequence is TGTGCCAGCTCACCCGAGACAGGGTATGGCTACACCTTC. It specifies CASSPETGYGYTF. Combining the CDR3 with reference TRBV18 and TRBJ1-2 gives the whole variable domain NAGVMQNPRHLVRRRGQEARLRCSPMKGHSHVYWYRQLPEEGLKFMVYLQKENIIDESGMPKERFSAEFPKEGPSILRIQQVVRGDSAAYFCASSPETGYGYTFGSGTRLTVV.